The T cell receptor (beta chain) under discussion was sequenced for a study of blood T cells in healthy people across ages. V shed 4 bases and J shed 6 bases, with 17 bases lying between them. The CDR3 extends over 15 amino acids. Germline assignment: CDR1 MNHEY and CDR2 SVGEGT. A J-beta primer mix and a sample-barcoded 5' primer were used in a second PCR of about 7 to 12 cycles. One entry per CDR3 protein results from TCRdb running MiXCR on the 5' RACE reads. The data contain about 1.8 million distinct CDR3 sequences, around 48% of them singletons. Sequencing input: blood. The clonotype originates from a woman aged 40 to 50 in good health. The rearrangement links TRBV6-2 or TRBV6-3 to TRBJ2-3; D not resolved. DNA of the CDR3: TGTGCCAGCAGTTCTCACTCCGGGCTTAGGGATACGCAGTATTTT. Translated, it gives CASSSHSGLRDTQYF.